These 25 T cell receptor beta chains were all obtained from the same sample, sequenced in a study of shared clonotypes between healthy human individuals (dated by TCRdb to about 2020). Libraries came from the immunoSEQ multiplex PCR assay. In its TCRdb copy, this immuneACCESS table keeps in-frame sequences only and misses some clones. Where compared with another copy, unresolved V genes explain less than half of these, and the others have no known cause. This sample is represented by approximately 740,000 clones; 80% to 95% of them were singletons. The ten largest clones take up less than 25% of the sample. For the CD8 naive samples, CD45RO-negative cells were positively selected for CCR7, yielding a CD45RA+CCR7+ population from which TemRA cells were excluded. Sequenced sample: naive CD8+ T cells sorted from blood. This sample's cell subset or site label indicates: CD45RA+CCR7+. The receptors originated from a man between 25 and 39 years old in good health.

The rearrangement joins TRBV7-2 to TRBJ2-1; D not resolved. This CDR3 has 14 residues. The V end was cut by 0 bases, the J end by 6 bases, with 9 bases between. Per the germline V gene, CDR1 is SGHTA and CDR2 is FQGNSA. The CDR3 here is CASSLASGRNEQFF. DNA for the CDR3: TGTGCCAGCAGCTTAGCGTCAGGCCGCAATGAGCAGTTCTTC.

This chain joins TRBV7-9 and TRBJ1-4, with 8 bases identical to TRBD1. The V segment lost 5 bases and the J segment 6 bases; nucleotides outside the gene matches: 11. The CDR3 is 16 amino acids. Germline V CDR1 and CDR2: SEHNR, FQNEAQ (reference sequence). CDR3 coding DNA: TGTGCCAGCAGCGGTGTGACAGGGGAGGTGGATGAAAAACTGTTTTTT. The encoded protein is CASSGVTGEVDEKLFF.

V usage is TRBV6-6 and J usage is TRBJ2-5; 7 nucleotides match TRBD1. The CDR3 is 12 residues long. CDR1 is MNHNY and CDR2 is SVGAGI in the germline V gene (reference sequence). Losses at the gene ends were 10 bases for V and 2 bases for J; bases not matched to a gene: 4. This CDR3 reads CATLDRQETQYF. CDR3 coding DNA: TGTGCCACCCTGGACAGGCAAGAGACCCAGTACTTC.

The chain has TRBV27 and TRBJ1-3; D gene ambiguous. Trimming left V 2 bases short and J 2 bases short, with 19 bases between. Germline lookup yields CDR1 MNHEY and CDR2 SMNVEV (reference sequence). This CDR3 contains 18 residues. The CDR3 spells CASSLSPPGPLAGNTIYF. In DNA form, the CDR3 reads TGTGCCAGCAGTTTAAGTCCCCCGGGCCCACTGGCTGGAAACACCATATATTTT.

The J gene is TRBJ1-2, the V gene TRBV5-6, with 8 positions matching TRBD1. The CDR3 totals 15 residues. The V gene end was trimmed by 6 bases and the J gene end by 3 bases; junction bases not matched to a gene: 10. Germline V gene data show CDR1 as SGHDT and CDR2 as YYEEEE. The CDR3 loop reads CASNIGMDRDYGYTF. In DNA form, the CDR3 reads TGTGCCAGCAATATAGGGATGGACAGGGACTATGGCTACACCTTC.

Details on this clone: Just one base apart from a much larger clone, this may be a read error. This CDR3 reads CASSYADSSGNTIYF. Here the CDR3 DNA reads TGTGCCAGCAGTTACGCCGACAGCTCTGGAAACACCATATATTTT. The chain carries TRBV6-5 and TRBJ1-3; D perhaps matches TRBD1 (5 bases). V dropped 2 bases and J dropped 0 bases, with 8 bases sitting between them. The CDR3 is 15 amino acids. The germline gives CDR1 MNHEY, CDR2 SVGAGI.

The chain combines TRBV11-2 with TRBJ1-2, with 11 positions matching TRBD1. The length of the CDR3 is 14 residues. V was clipped by 5 bases and J by 4 bases; unmatched bases: 3. Germline V gene lookup returns CDR1 SGHAT and CDR2 FQNNGV. The CDR3 nucleotides read TGTGCCAGCAGCGGCGGGACAGGGGGCTATGGCTACACCTTC. It translates to CASSGGTGGYGYTF.

The gene calls are TRBV28 and TRBJ1-5; D remains unclear. This CDR3 contains 14 residues. V was cut by 2 bases and J by 3 bases, with 8 bases left in between. Germline loops: CDR1 MDHEN, CDR2 SYDVKM. CDR3 nucleotides: TGTGCCAGCAGTTTAATAGCACCCAATCAGCCCCAGCATTTT. Its protein is CASSLIAPNQPQHF.

The chain combines TRBV5-5 with TRBJ2-7; no clear D. This CDR3 is 14 amino acids long. Germline loops: CDR1 SGHKS, CDR2 YYEKEE (reference sequence). V lost 2 bases to trimming and J lost 3 bases, with 12 bases between them. CDR3 DNA sequence: TGTGCCAGCAGCTTTCTGAACAGTCTCTACGAGCAGTACTTC. It codes for CASSFLNSLYEQYF.

The chain links TRBV29-1 to TRBJ1-2, with D perhaps matching TRBD1 (5 bases). Between the trimmed V and J ends, which lost 3 bases and 0 bases, there was a span of 11 bases. CDR1 SQVTM and CDR2 ANQGSEA come from the germline V gene. There are 14 residues in the CDR3. CDR3 nucleotides: TGCAGCGTTGATCGAGACAGAGCTAACTATGGCTACACCTTC. Its translation is CSVDRDRANYGYTF.

The J gene is TRBJ2-2, the V gene TRBV11-2; a possible D gene is TRBD1 (5 bases). CDR1 and CDR2 (germline): SGHAT, FQNNGV. The CDR3 contains 16 residues. The V end lost 5 bases, the J end lost 1 base, and 14 bases lay between the germline ends. The CDR3 spells CASSRERTQNTGELFF. The CDR3 region has the DNA TGTGCCAGCAGCAGAGAAAGGACACAGAACACCGGGGAGCTGTTTTTT.

This clone was detected once. The V call is TRBV21-1, the J call TRBJ2-5; the DNA was not compared with TRBD1, the D call given in the table. TRBV21-1 counts as a pseudogene. This CDR3 has 14 amino acids. The CDR3 DNA follows: TGTGCCAGACCGTCTGAGACAGGGTCCGAGACCCAGTACTTC. Amino acids: CARPSETGSETQYF.

The table lists this clone with a count of one. The J gene is TRBJ2-3, the V gene TRBV7-9, with TRBD2 identical over 7 bases. From germline, CDR1 is SEHNR and CDR2 FQNEAQ (reference sequence). The V gene end was trimmed by 4 bases and the J gene end by 4 bases; junction bases not matched to a gene: 5. CDR3 length: 14 amino acids. In DNA, the CDR3 is TGTGCCAGCAGCTCTGCGGGAGTGGCAGATACGCAGTATTTT. This sequence encodes CASSSAGVADTQYF.

The chain couples TRBV6-1 to TRBJ1-1, with a possible D match to TRBD1 (6 bases). Trimming removed 4 bases from V and 4 bases from J, with 10 bases in between. Per the germline V gene, CDR1 is MNHNS and CDR2 is SASEGT. The CDR3 consists of 13 residues. In nucleotides, the CDR3 is TGTGCCAGCAGTGGGTTAGGGGGCACTGAAGCTTTCTTT. Translation: CASSGLGGTEAFF.

This clone was seen once. This chain uses TRBV2 with TRBJ2-1; D is uncertain. Germline CDR1 and CDR2: SNHLY and FYNNEI. The CDR3 extends over 13 amino acids. V lost 4 bases and J 2 bases, leaving 6 bases between the germline ends. The CDR3 sequence is CASSVLPYNEQFF. The CDR3 bases are TGTGCCAGCAGTGTTCTACCCTACAATGAGCAGTTCTTC.

The chain couples TRBV15 to TRBJ2-3, with D possibly being TRBD2 (7 bases). The CDR3 has 16 amino acids. V gave up 3 bases and J gave up 0 bases, with 13 bases separating them. Looked up from germline, CDR1 is LNHNV and CDR2 is YYDKDF (reference sequence). The CDR3 loop is CATSSWGGRSTDTQYF. CDR3 nucleotides: TGTGCCACCAGCAGCTGGGGGGGCCGTAGCACAGATACGCAGTATTTT. Combining the CDR3 with reference TRBV15 and TRBJ2-3 gives the whole variable domain DAMVIQNPRYQVTQFGKPVTLSCSQTLNHNVMYWYQQKSSQAPKLLFHYYDKDFNNEADTPDNFQSRRPNTSFCFLDIRSPGLGDTAMYLCATSSWGGRSTDTQYFGPGTRLTVL.

J is TRBJ1-1 and V is TRBV2, with a weak D call TRBD1 (6 bases). The CDR3 runs to 12 residues. V lost 6 bases, J lost 9 bases, and 14 bases lay in between. Looked up from germline, CDR1 is SNHLY and CDR2 is FYNNEI. DNA of the CDR3: TGTGCCAGCAGCACTTTACAGGGTCAAGCTTTCTTT. Protein: CASSTLQGQAFF.

This chain connects TRBV7-2 to TRBJ2-7, with 11 positions matching TRBD1. Germline CDR1 SGHTA, CDR2 FQGNSA. The CDR3 has 16 amino acids. With 8 bases clipped from V and 2 bases from J, the junction kept 11 bases outside the gene matches. The CDR3 loop reads CASEGQGGPDAYEQYF. CDR3 nucleotide sequence: TGTGCCAGCGAGGGACAGGGGGGTCCCGATGCCTACGAGCAGTACTTC.

This chain links TRBV10-1 with TRBJ2-1; D ambiguous. This CDR3 comprises 14 residues. The germline gives CDR1 WNHNN, CDR2 SYGVQD (reference sequence). V was clipped by 10 bases and J by 4 bases, with 17 bases between them. CDR3 nucleotide sequence: TGCGCCACCCAAAGATCGATTGAGTACAATGAGCAGTTCTTC. Amino acids: CATQRSIEYNEQFF.

V and J are TRBV7-8 and TRBJ2-4, with a possible D match to TRBD2 (6 bases). Germline values: CDR1 SGHVS, CDR2 FQNEAQ. The CDR3 runs to 12 residues. Trimming removed 5 bases from V and 8 bases from J, with 10 bases in between. CDR3 sequence: CASSGGADIQYF. The CDR3 region has the DNA TGTGCCAGCAGCGGAGGGGCGGACATTCAGTACTTC.

V and J are TRBV11-3 and TRBJ2-1; 10 bases match TRBD1. The CDR3 spans 16 residues. In germline, CDR1 is SGHNT, CDR2 YENEEA. Losses at the gene ends were 4 bases for V and 6 bases for J; bases not matched to a gene: 9. CDR3 sequence: CASSYQPGQGLNEQFF. CDR3 coding DNA: TGTGCCAGCAGCTATCAACCGGGACAGGGGCTCAATGAGCAGTTCTTC. Full variable domain (rest looked up from reference TRBV11-3 and TRBJ2-1): EAGVVQSPRYKIIEKKQPVAFWCNPISGHNTLYWYLQNLGQGPELLIRYENEEAVDDSQLPKDRFSAERLKGVDSTLKIQPAELGDSAVYLCASSYQPGQGLNEQFFGPGTRLTVL.

The chain has TRBV18 and TRBJ1-5, with D possibly TRBD1 on 6 matching bases. Germline V gene sequence: CDR1 KGHSH, CDR2 LQKENI. Between the trimmed V and J ends, which lost 3 bases and 0 bases, there was a span of 6 bases. The CDR3 extends over 14 amino acids. The DNA of the CDR3 is TGTGCCAGCTCACCGGACAGTAGCAATCAGCCCCAGCATTTT. Translation: CASSPDSSNQPQHF.

The chain links TRBV27 to TRBJ1-2, with 8 nucleotides matching TRBD1. Trimming at V came to 2 bases and at J to 2 bases, leaving 4 bases not matched to a gene. The V gene's germline CDR1 is MNHEY and CDR2 SMNVEV (reference sequence). The CDR3 length is 15 residues. The CDR3, as DNA: TGTGCCAGCAGTTTACGCGCAGGGGGCAACTATGGCTACACCTTC. Protein sequence: CASSLRAGGNYGYTF.

The CDR3 is CASSYVGQTDTQYF. CDR3 DNA sequence: TGTGCCAGCAGTTATGTGGGACAAACAGATACGCAGTATTTT. The chain employs TRBV27 and TRBJ2-3; D might be TRBD1 (6 bases). V lost 4 bases, J lost 3 bases, and 11 bases lay in between. The CDR3 spans 14 residues. CDR1 MNHEY and CDR2 SMNVEV come from the germline V gene (reference sequence).

The chain recombines TRBV7-2 with TRBJ2-2; D gene ambiguous. Germline CDR1 SGHTA, CDR2 FQGNSA. Trimming removed 5 bases at V and 2 bases at J, with 6 bases between. The CDR3 has 13 residues. CDR3 bases: TGTGCCAGCAGCCCCCTTAACACCGGGGAGCTGTTTTTT. Translation gives CASSPLNTGELFF.